This T cell receptor beta chain comes out of a study of shared clonotypes between healthy human individuals. This clone was seen just once. The antigen is undetermined. Points from the study as a whole: Incompleteness in sorted-subset sequencing, despite large depth, was shown by rarefaction. Roughly 5% of naive CD4 clonotypes were shared across four donors. The four-donor shared clonotypes exceeded non-shared clonotypes in generation probability, with non-shared ones scoring lower.

This table comes from immunoSEQ multiplex PCR, and its TCRdb copy is limited to in-frame clones, with some not included. Among 550,000 to 850,000 clones listed, over 55% were seen once. The length of the CDR3 is 16 residues. Germline V gene lookup returns CDR1 MNHEY and CDR2 SMNVEV (reference sequence). The junction had 18 bases not matched to a gene; V was cut back by 8 bases and J by 5 bases. The receptor was derived from a woman in her 30s in good health. The chain links TRBV27 to TRBJ2-7; TRBD2 matches 7 bases. The source material was memory CD4+ T cells sorted from blood. Subset indicated: CD45RA-negative fraction. This chain's CDR3 is CASAPLAGVVGDEQYF. DNA of the CDR3: TGTGCCAGCGCCCCGCTGGCGGGAGTAGTCGGGGACGAGCAGTACTTC.